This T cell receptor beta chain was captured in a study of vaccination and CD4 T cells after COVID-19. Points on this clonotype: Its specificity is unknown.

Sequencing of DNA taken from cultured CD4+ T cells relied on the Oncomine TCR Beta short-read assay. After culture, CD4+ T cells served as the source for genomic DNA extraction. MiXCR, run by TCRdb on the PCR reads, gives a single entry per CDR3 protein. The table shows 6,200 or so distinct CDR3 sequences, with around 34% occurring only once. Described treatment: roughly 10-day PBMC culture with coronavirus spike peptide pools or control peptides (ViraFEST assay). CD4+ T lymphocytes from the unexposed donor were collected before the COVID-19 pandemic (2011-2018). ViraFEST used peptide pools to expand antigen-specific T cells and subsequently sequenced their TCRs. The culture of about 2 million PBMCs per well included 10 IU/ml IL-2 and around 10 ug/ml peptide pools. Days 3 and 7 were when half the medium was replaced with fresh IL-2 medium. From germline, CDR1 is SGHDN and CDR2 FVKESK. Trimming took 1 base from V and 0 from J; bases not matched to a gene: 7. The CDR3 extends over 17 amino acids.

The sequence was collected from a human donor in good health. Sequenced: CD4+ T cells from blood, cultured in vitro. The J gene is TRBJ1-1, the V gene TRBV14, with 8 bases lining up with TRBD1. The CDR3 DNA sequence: TGTGCCAGCAGCCAAGGAGGACAGGGATCTTTGAACACTGAAGCTTTCTTT. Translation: CASSQGGQGSLNTEAFF.